These 4 T cell receptor beta chains were sequenced from one sample in a study of PD-1 blockade in mismatch repair-deficient tumors. Method: immunoSEQ multiplex PCR; TCRdb's copy keeps in-frame clones and lacks some. This repertoire shows more than 13,000 clones, about nine tenths found once; its top ten account for over 9.5%. Indicated time point: identical approximately eleven-day culture without peptide (control). The antigens of these receptors remain unknown. Specimen: cells cultured in vitro, collected from a patient treated with pembrolizumab. The receptors were gathered from an adult with mismatch repair-deficient cancer.

The genes are TRBV7-7 and TRBJ2-5; D possibly corresponds to TRBD1 (6 bases). The ends were cut back, 5 bases at V and 4 bases at J, with 17 bases in the middle. The CDR3 extends over 15 amino acids. Germline loops: CDR1 SSHAT, CDR2 FNYEAQ (reference sequence). In DNA form, the CDR3 reads TGTGCCAGCAGCGTGACAGGACAAGGGAGAGAGACCCAGTACTTC. It yields the protein CASSVTGQGRETQYF.

This clone was recorded once. The chain uses TRBV25-1 and TRBJ2-3, with D unclear. V lost 4 bases to trimming and J lost 2 bases, with 10 bases between them. The CDR3 extends over 14 amino acids. In germline, CDR1 is MGHDK, CDR2 SYGVNS. The CDR3 DNA sequence: TGTGCCAGCAGTGTTGGCAGGCTCACAGATACGCAGTATTTT. This codes for CASSVGRLTDTQYF.

This chain uses TRBV9 with TRBJ1-5; no clear D. The CDR3 is 14 amino acids. CDR1 is SGDLS, CDR2 YYNGEE, per germline. V lost 3 bases and J lost 0, with 7 bases in between. DNA of the CDR3: TGTGCCAGCAGCGCGGATTATAGCAATCAGCCCCAGCATTTT. This sequence encodes CASSADYSNQPQHF.

V gene TRBV7-9 combines with J gene TRBJ2-7; TRBD1 aligns across 9 bases. The length of the CDR3 is 14 residues. CDR1 SEHNR and CDR2 FQNEAQ come from the germline V gene (reference sequence). V lost 4 bases to trimming and J lost 5 bases; unmatched junction nucleotides: 6. Written as DNA, the CDR3 is TGTGCCAGCAGCTCGGACAGGGGAAACGACGAGCAGTACTTC. Its protein product is CASSSDRGNDEQYF.